This T cell receptor beta chain derives from a study of T cells in women clearing cervical HPV infection. Study context: With HLA typing for only a few women, HLA confounding remains possible. Study results and caveats: Each sample's T-cell count was unknown, possibly confounding richness. CIN3+ cases had significantly higher TCR richness than controls; evenness did not differ.

Data came from immunoSEQ multiplex PCR; TCRdb stores just in-frame clones and leaves some out. The sample data list about 48,000 clones. This CDR3 contains 13 residues. CDR1 DFQATT and CDR2 SNEGSKA come from the germline V gene (reference sequence). With 0 bases removed from V and 7 bases from J, the gap between germline ends came to 10 bases. Turning to this clone: Its antigen is unknown. The CDR3 is cut off 3 residues early in the read; its end comes from the germline J gene.

The source is a woman between 18 and 75 years old with a cervical HPV16 infection that either progressed to CIN3+ or cleared (not recorded which). Material for sequencing was blood buffy coat. This sequence joins TRBV20-1 and TRBJ1-5, with D possibly being TRBD1 (5 bases). CDR3 DNA (partial): TGCAGTGCTAGAGAGGCAGGGATGCAGCCC. Its translation is CSAREAGMQP. The complete CDR3 reads CSAREAGMQPQHF.